This T cell receptor beta chain is from a study of blood T cell repertoires in COVID-19. Study-wide background: Samples taken during acute and convalescent COVID-19 were collected in the United States, Italy and Spain. T cells, B-cell-depleted T cells, or PBMCs supplied cDNA or gDNA.

Original analysis: Scientists estimated how many nucleated cells there were by amplifying reference gene primers. Assay: immunoSEQ multiplex PCR; the TCRdb copy retains only in-frame clones and omits some. For V, J and clone size, that table is used; D and trimming come from the DNA. The data contain 55,000 to 65,000 clones, roughly nine tenths of them singletons. V gave up 6 bases and J gave up 7 bases, with 18 bases separating them. CDR1 SNHLY and CDR2 FYNNEI come from the germline V gene. This CDR3 has 15 residues. In this sample, this clone turned up a few times. The chain employs TRBV2 and TRBJ2-2, with D maybe TRBD2 (6 bases). Sequencing used peripheral blood. The TCR sequence derives from a human donor with acute or convalescent COVID-19. The donor label of this sample is uncertain. Here the CDR3 reads CASSLAPPKIGELFF. DNA for the CDR3: TGTGCCAGCAGCCTAGCGCCCCCGAAGATCGGGGAGCTGTTTTTT. The complete variable domain, with remaining parts taken from reference TRBV2 and TRBJ2-2, reads EPEVTQTPSHQVTQMGQEVILRCVPISNHLYFYWYRQILGQKVEFLVSFYNNEISEKSEIFDDQFSVERPDGSNFTLKIRSTKLEDSAMYFCASSLAPPKIGELFFGEGSRLTVL.